This T cell receptor beta chain was identified during a study of Graves' ophthalmopathy and Graves' hyperthyroidism. Clinicians made diagnoses from clinical symptoms, serum thyroxine, TRAb, thyroid ultrasound and orbital computed tomography. PBMCs stemmed from roughly 9.4 ml of fresh peripheral blood. General observations from the study: Most expanded thyroid clonotypes above 0.001 frequency also appeared in blood. At around 65% sensitivity and 72.22% specificity, the model predicted progression of the ophthalmopathy.

This clonotype was detected ten times or more. Antigen: not known. The sequenced template was RNA, covering the TCR beta CDR3 region. HTBI primers were employed in first-round RT-PCR, then a second-round multiplex PCR followed. Each CDR3 protein gets one entry after TCRdb re-called the multiplex PCR reads with MiXCR. In the table there are a few hundred thousand distinct CDR3 sequences, under 20% of which are singletons. Deletions cut 6 bases from V and 6 bases from J, with 18 bases between. From germline, CDR1 is MNHNS and CDR2 SASEGT. The CDR3 contains 14 residues. The source of this sequence is an adult man with Graves' ophthalmopathy. This sequence joins TRBV6-1 and TRBJ2-7; no definite D call. The specimen was peripheral blood. The CDR3 DNA reads as TGTGCCAGCAGACCGGACCCGATACCTCTCGAGCAGTACTTC. Encoded protein: CASRPDPIPLEQYF.